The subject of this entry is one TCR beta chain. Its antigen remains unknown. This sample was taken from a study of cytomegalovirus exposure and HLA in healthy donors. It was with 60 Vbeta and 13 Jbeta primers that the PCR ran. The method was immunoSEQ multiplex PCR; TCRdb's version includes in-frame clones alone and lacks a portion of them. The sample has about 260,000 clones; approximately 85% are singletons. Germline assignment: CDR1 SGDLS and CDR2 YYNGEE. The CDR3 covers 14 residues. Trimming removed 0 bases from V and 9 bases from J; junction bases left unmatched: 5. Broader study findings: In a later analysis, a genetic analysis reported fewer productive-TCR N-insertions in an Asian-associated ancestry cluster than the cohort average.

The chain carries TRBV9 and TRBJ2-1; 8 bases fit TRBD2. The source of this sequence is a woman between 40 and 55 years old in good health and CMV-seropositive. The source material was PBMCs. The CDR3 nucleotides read TGTGCCAGCAGCGTAGGAGGACTAGCCGGTGAGCAGTTCTTC. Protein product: CASSVGGLAGEQFF.